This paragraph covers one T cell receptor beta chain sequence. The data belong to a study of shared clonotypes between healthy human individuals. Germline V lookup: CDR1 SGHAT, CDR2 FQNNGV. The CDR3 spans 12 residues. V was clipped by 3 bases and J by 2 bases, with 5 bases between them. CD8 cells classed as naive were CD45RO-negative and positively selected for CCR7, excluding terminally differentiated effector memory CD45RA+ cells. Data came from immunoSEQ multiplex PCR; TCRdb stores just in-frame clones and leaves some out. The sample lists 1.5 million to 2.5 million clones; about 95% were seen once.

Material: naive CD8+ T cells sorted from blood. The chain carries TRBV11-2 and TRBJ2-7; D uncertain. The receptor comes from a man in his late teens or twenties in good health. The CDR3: CASSFFTYEQYF. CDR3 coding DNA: TGTGCCAGCAGCTTTTTTACCTACGAGCAGTACTTC.